This note documents a single T cell receptor beta chain sequence. This specimen comes from a study of blood T cell repertoires in COVID-19. Across the whole study: Collection of acute and convalescent COVID-19 samples took place in the United States, Italy and Spain. T cells, B-cell-depleted T cells, or PBMCs supplied cDNA or gDNA.

The ends lost 3 bases at V and 0 bases at J; junction bases unmatched: 7. The CDR3 has 16 residues. Germline V gives CDR1 SGHDN, CDR2 FVKESK. As originally analysed: Quantification of nucleated cells was approximated via reference gene primer amplification. Assay used: immunoSEQ multiplex PCR; TCRdb lists only in-frame clones, some missing. That table supplies the V and J calls and clone size; D and trimming were determined from the DNA. The data contain 150,000 to 200,000 clones, about 86% of them singletons. The TCR originated in a man aged 50 to 60 with active or convalescent COVID-19. The sample taken for sequencing was peripheral blood. The J gene is TRBJ2-7, the V gene TRBV14, with 8 bases lining up with TRBD1. This CDR3 is CASSQEDRAPSYEQYF. The CDR3 bases are TGTGCCAGCAGCCAGGAGGACAGGGCACCCTCCTACGAGCAGTACTTC.